A single sample is the source of the 3 T cell receptor beta chains below, sequenced in a study of blood T cell repertoires in COVID-19. Assay used: immunoSEQ multiplex PCR; TCRdb lists only in-frame clones, some missing. The sample records about 82,000 clones, about four fifths being singletons. The sequenced sample consisted of peripheral blood. These receptors were collected from a man aged 50-59 years with active or convalescent COVID-19.

J is TRBJ2-3 and V is TRBV28; TRBD1 is a possible D gene (6 bases). V was shortened by 10 bases and J by 0 bases, with 17 bases between the two germline ends. The CDR3 spans 15 residues. Germline V gene lookup returns CDR1 MDHEN and CDR2 SYDVKM. CDR3 sequence reads: CATTPGTSSTDTQYF. The CDR3 region has the DNA TGTGCCACCACACCCGGGACATCTAGCACAGATACGCAGTATTTT.

The rearrangement uses TRBV4-1 and TRBJ2-3, with 9 bases that match TRBD1. The CDR3 is 15 residues long. The germline V gene has CDR1 MGHRA and CDR2 YSYEKL. V lost 4 bases, J lost 6 bases, and 8 bases stayed unmatched. The CDR3 loop is CASSRMDRGEDTQYF. The CDR3 DNA reads TGCGCCAGCAGCCGGATGGACAGGGGAGAGGATACGCAGTATTTT.

The rearrangement joins TRBV5-1 to TRBJ1-1, with D hard to call. The V end was cut by 0 bases, the J end by 1 base, with 7 bases between. CDR1 and CDR2 (germline): SGHRS, YFSETQ. This CDR3 contains 14 residues. Here the CDR3 DNA reads TGCGCCAGCAGCTTGGAGCGGGCGAACACTGAAGCTTTCTTT. Translated, it gives CASSLERANTEAFF.